These T cell receptor beta chains were read from a single sample in a study of regulatory T cells in long-lasting Graves disease. MiXCR, applied by TCRdb to the multiplex PCR reads, yields one record per CDR3 protein. The data show some 450,000 distinct CDR3 sequences, about 15% seen once. The same data also contributed to another study, on T cells in Graves' hyperthyroidism and ophthalmopathy.

The sample was peripheral blood mononuclear cells (PBMCs), taken at new diagnosis, from a patient treated with antithyroid drugs. The receptors were gathered from a woman aged 25 to 39 with Graves disease. Each CDR3 is given with its conserved first and last residue. The order of the fields is clone size, J gene, V gene, D gene, CDR3 protein, CDR3 DNA. D genes are given only for firm matches. Size values are once, few and many counts, or a class for expanded clones, and some rows have none.

>many|TRBJ2-1|TRBV28|TRBD2
CASSSILRTTSGSDEQFF
TGTGCCAGCAGTTCCATCCTCCGGACGACTAGCGGGAGTGATGAGCAGTTCTTC
>many|TRBJ2-7|TRBV20-1|NA
CSAMPQSPDGPYEQYF
TGCAGTGCTATGCCCCAATCCCCTGACGGTCCCTACGAGCAGTACTTC
>many|TRBJ1-1|TRBV2|NA
CASTGTTKNTEAFF
TGTGCCAGCACCGGGACAACTAAGAACACTGAAGCTTTCTTT
>NA|TRBJ1-6|TRBV27|TRBD1
CASSSGTGANSPLHF
TGTGCCAGCAGTTCGGGGACAGGGGCAAATTCACCCCTCCACTTT
>many|TRBJ1-2|TRBV2|TRBD1
CASSGWDSSNYGYTF
TGTGCCAGCAGTGGATGGGACAGCTCTAACTATGGCTACACCTTC
>many|TRBJ1-5|TRBV28|NA
CASSLRTTARSNQPQHF
TGTGCCAGCAGTCTTAGGACAACCGCGCGAAGCAATCAGCCCCAGCATTTT
>many|TRBJ1-2|TRBV20-1|TRBD1
CSARESGGQPTVGYTF
TGCAGTGCTAGAGAAAGTGGGGGACAGCCGACGGTTGGCTACACCTTC
>many|TRBJ2-7|TRBV4-3|NA
CASSQTVMGRAYEQYF
TGCGCCAGCAGCCAAACAGTGATGGGCAGGGCCTACGAGCAGTACTTC
>few|TRBJ1-5|TRBV2|TRBD1
CASSSATGVNQPQHF
TGTGCCAGCAGTTCAGCGACAGGGGTCAATCAGCCCCAGCATTTT
>few|TRBJ2-5|TRBV6-1|TRBD2
CASSDSLAGDYETQYF
TGTGCCAGCAGCGACTCACTAGCGGGAGATTATGAGACCCAGTACTTC
>many|TRBJ2-7|TRBV28|TRBD1
CASGFGTESYEQYF
TGTGCCAGCGGGTTCGGGACAGAGTCCTACGAGCAGTACTTC
>few|TRBJ2-7|TRBV3-1|NA
CASSQEGGGAVREQYF
TGTGCCAGCAGCCAAGAAGGGGGAGGGGCGGTCCGCGAGCAGTACTTC
>few|TRBJ2-7|TRBV27|NA
CASSLVGAYEQYF
TGTGCCAGCAGTTTAGTGGGAGCCTACGAGCAGTACTTC
>few|TRBJ2-7|TRBV20-1|NA
CSASRIIREEQYF
TGCAGTGCTAGTAGGATAATCCGGGAAGAGCAGTACTTC
>many|TRBJ2-7|TRBV19|NA
CASSPRDGGYEQYF
TGTGCCAGTAGTCCCCGGGACGGGGGATACGAGCAGTACTTC
>many|TRBJ2-5|TRBV11-2|NA
CASSLVGLAYKTQYF
TGTGCCAGCAGCTTAGTGGGGCTAGCGTACAAGACCCAGTACTTC
>many|TRBJ2-7|TRBV27|NA
CASSLGGGYEQYF
TGTGCCAGCAGCTTAGGGGGTGGCTACGAGCAGTACTTC
>NA|TRBJ1-2|TRBV12-3/TRBV12-4|NA
CASNPRGSPNYGYTF
TGTGCCAGCAATCCCCGGGGGTCTCCAAACTATGGCTACACCTTC
>NA|TRBJ2-7|TRBV30|NA
CAWSVGGSAYEQYF
TGTGCCTGGAGTGTGGGCGGATCGGCCTACGAGCAGTACTTC
>many|TRBJ1-1|TRBV11-2|TRBD1
CASSSPGQGVVAFF
TGTGCCAGCAGCTCGCCGGGACAGGGGGTGGTAGCTTTCTTT
>many|TRBJ2-3|TRBV2|NA
CASSDETGLAQYF
TGTGCCAGCAGTGACGAGACAGGCTTAGCGCAGTATTTT
>many|TRBJ1-4|TRBV28|TRBD1
CASRPGGELRKLFF
TGTGCCAGCAGACCAGGGGGCGAATTGCGAAAACTGTTTTTT
>few|TRBJ2-1|TRBV27|NA
CASSLRATESYNEQFF
TGTGCCAGCAGTTTGAGGGCCACGGAGTCCTACAATGAGCAGTTCTTC
>NA|TRBJ2-5|TRBV20-1|NA
CSALTDQETQYF
TGCAGTGCTTTGACAGACCAAGAGACCCAGTACTTC
>many|TRBJ2-4|TRBV6-1|TRBD2
CASRQLAGKNIQYF
TGTGCCAGCAGGCAACTAGCGGGAAAAAACATTCAGTACTTC
>NA|TRBJ2-1|TRBV5-4|TRBD1
CASSPDRFDEQFF
TGTGCCAGCAGCCCGGACAGGTTCGATGAGCAGTTCTTC
>many|TRBJ2-7|TRBV7-9|TRBD1
CASSPPTGASSYEQYF
TGTGCCAGCAGCCCCCCGACAGGGGCAAGCTCCTACGAGCAGTACTTC
>NA|TRBJ1-3|TRBV9|NA
CASSALGGTSSGNTIYF
TGTGCCAGCAGCGCCTTGGGAGGGACAAGCTCTGGAAACACCATATATTTT
>many|TRBJ2-1|TRBV12-3/TRBV12-4|TRBD2
CASSRQPGGSVILNEQFF
TGTGCCAGCAGCCGCCAACCTGGCGGGAGTGTAATTTTAAATGAGCAGTTCTTC
>few|TRBJ1-2|TRBV20-1|NA
CSASRQGSNYGYTF
TGCAGTGCTAGTAGGCAGGGCTCTAACTATGGCTACACCTTC
>many|TRBJ2-5|TRBV6-1|NA
CASANNPLAGKGETQYF
TGTGCCAGCGCGAATAACCCCCTCGCGGGGAAGGGAGAGACCCAGTACTTC